This TCR beta chain emerged from a study of response to subunit inactivated influenza vaccine. Study observations and caveats: Every seasonal influenza vaccination brings in few new T cells, the authors suggested.

TCRdb called the RT-PCR reads again in MiXCR, with one record for every CDR3 protein. Counted here are about 780,000 distinct CDR3 sequences, 18% occurring once; the ten biggest clones make up approximately 10%. As regards this clonotype: Its antigen remains unknown.

V was clipped by 5 bases and J by 2 bases, with 9 bases between them. Germline V gives CDR1 LNHNV, CDR2 YYDKDF (reference sequence). The CDR3 sequence is 13 residues long. V and J are TRBV15 and TRBJ1-2; unclear D gene. The sequences come from PBMCs from blood, collected around 5 days after vaccination. The sequence was obtained from a man between 45 and 60 years old who received an inactivated influenza vaccine. This CDR3 reads CATSQFGNYGYTF. DNA for the CDR3: TGTGCCACCAGCCAGTTCGGCAACTATGGCTACACCTTC. The whole variable domain, remainder taken from reference TRBV15 and TRBJ1-2, is DAMVIQNPRYQVTQFGKPVTLSCSQTLNHNVMYWYQQKSSQAPKLLFHYYDKDFNNEADTPDNFQSRRPNTSFCFLDIRSPGLGDTAMYLCATSQFGNYGYTFGSGTRLTVV.